This is a list of T cell receptor beta chains from one sample in a study of a mutant IDH1 vaccine in newly diagnosed glioma. Method: immunoSEQ multiplex PCR; TCRdb's copy keeps in-frame clones and lacks some. The sample lists some 50,000 clones; less than 75% were seen once. No cognate antigen is known for these TCRs. The material sequenced was peripheral blood mononuclear cells (PBMCs), taken from a glioma patient whose treatment included an IDH1 peptide vaccine. The source is a man aged 35-49 years with glioma. Some clones in this sample may be carry-over from other donors' samples. CDR3s include the opening cysteine and the closing phenylalanine or tryptophan. Fields, in order: V gene, J gene, clone size, D gene, CDR3 protein, CDR3 DNA. A D gene is named only where the DNA matches it firmly. Not all rows give a size; the values are once, few, many and, for expanded clones, a class.

v_gene: TRBV11-2; j_gene: TRBJ1-2; abundance: .; d_gene: .; CDR3aa: CASSFRGGYTF; CDR3nt: TGTGCCAGCAGCTTCAGGGGCGGCTACACCTTC
v_gene: TRBV4-1; j_gene: TRBJ1-1; abundance: .; d_gene: .; CDR3aa: CASSPAGVGKGKAFF; CDR3nt: TGCGCCAGCAGCCCTGCAGGAGTCGGGAAGGGAAAAGCTTTCTTT
v_gene: TRBV4-1; j_gene: TRBJ1-2; abundance: .; d_gene: TRBD1; CDR3aa: CASSRGGQGHNYGYTF; CDR3nt: TGCGCCAGCAGCCGGGGGGGACAGGGCCATAACTATGGCTACACCTTC
v_gene: TRBV7-7; j_gene: TRBJ2-2; abundance: .; d_gene: .; CDR3aa: CASSRGEAGELFF; CDR3nt: TGTGCCAGCAGTCGCGGGGAGGCCGGGGAGCTGTTTTTT
v_gene: TRBV4-1; j_gene: TRBJ1-1; abundance: few; d_gene: TRBD1; CDR3aa: CASSRTQGDTEAFF; CDR3nt: TGCGCCAGCAGCCGAACACAGGGGGACACTGAAGCTTTCTTT
v_gene: TRBV2; j_gene: TRBJ1-1; abundance: .; d_gene: .; CDR3aa: CASSEAAVNTEAFF; CDR3nt: TGTGCCAGCAGTGAAGCAGCAGTTAACACTGAAGCTTTCTTT
v_gene: TRBV29-1; j_gene: TRBJ2-5; abundance: .; d_gene: .; CDR3aa: CSVEAGSGETQYF; CDR3nt: TGCAGCGTTGAAGCGGGGTCGGGGGAGACCCAGTACTTC
v_gene: TRBV30; j_gene: TRBJ2-5; abundance: .; d_gene: TRBD2; CDR3aa: CAWSVGGGSQETQYF; CDR3nt: TGTGCCTGGAGTGTGGGCGGGGGGTCCCAAGAGACCCAGTACTTC
v_gene: TRBV18; j_gene: TRBJ2-5; abundance: .; d_gene: .; CDR3aa: CASSPPDPGETQYF; CDR3nt: TGTGCCAGCTCACCACCGGACCCCGGGGAGACCCAGTACTTC
v_gene: TRBV19; j_gene: TRBJ1-5; abundance: few; d_gene: TRBD1; CDR3aa: CASSPDRNQPQHF; CDR3nt: TGTGCCAGTAGCCCGGACAGGAATCAGCCCCAGCATTTT
v_gene: TRBV30; j_gene: TRBJ2-7; abundance: .; d_gene: TRBD1; CDR3aa: CAWSVWGQGSVEQYF; CDR3nt: TGTGCCTGGAGTGTATGGGGACAGGGGTCGGTCGAGCAGTACTTC
v_gene: TRBV6-1; j_gene: TRBJ2-7; abundance: .; d_gene: .; CDR3aa: CASSEQAASYEQYF; CDR3nt: TGTGCCAGCAGTGAACAGGCAGCCTCCTACGAGCAGTACTTC
v_gene: TRBV7-6; j_gene: TRBJ1-1; abundance: .; d_gene: .; CDR3aa: CASSSPQGLNTEAFF; CDR3nt: TGTGCCAGCAGCTCCCCTCAGGGGCTGAACACTGAAGCTTTCTTT
v_gene: TRBV21-1; j_gene: TRBJ2-7; abundance: .; d_gene: .; CDR3aa: CASSHDRVQSVSYEQYF; CDR3nt: TGTGCCAGCAGCCACGACAGGGTTCAAAGCGTAAGCTACGAGCAGTACTTC
v_gene: TRBV5-5; j_gene: TRBJ1-5; abundance: few; d_gene: .; CDR3aa: CASSVRGSNQPQHF; CDR3nt: TGTGCCAGCAGCGTGCGGGGCTCCAACCAGCCCCAGCATTTT
v_gene: TRBV9; j_gene: TRBJ2-5; abundance: .; d_gene: TRBD2; CDR3aa: CASSVGLAGGETQYF; CDR3nt: TGTGCCAGCAGCGTGGGACTAGCGGGGGGGGAGACCCAGTACTTC
v_gene: TRBV5-1; j_gene: TRBJ1-2; abundance: .; d_gene: .; CDR3aa: CASTPDSYPRSMPLANYGYTF; CDR3nt: TGCGCCAGCACCCCCGACAGCTACCCTCGATCTATGCCCTTAGCTAACTATGGCTACACCTTC
v_gene: TRBV5-1; j_gene: TRBJ1-2; abundance: .; d_gene: .; CDR3aa: CASSFGGSYGYTF; CDR3nt: TGCGCCAGCAGCTTTGGAGGCTCCTATGGCTACACCTTC
v_gene: TRBV18; j_gene: TRBJ2-5; abundance: .; d_gene: .; CDR3aa: CASSPMEETQYF; CDR3nt: TGTGCCAGCTCACCTATGGAGGAGACCCAGTACTTC
v_gene: TRBV2; j_gene: TRBJ2-1; abundance: .; d_gene: TRBD2; CDR3aa: CASSRTSGFYNEQFF; CDR3nt: TGTGCCAGCAGTCGGACTAGTGGGTTCTACAATGAGCAGTTCTTC
v_gene: TRBV29-1; j_gene: TRBJ1-1; abundance: once; d_gene: .; CDR3aa: CSVGGNEAFF; CDR3nt: TGCAGCGTTGGGGGTAATGAAGCTTTCTTT
v_gene: TRBV5-1; j_gene: TRBJ2-1; abundance: .; d_gene: TRBD2; CDR3aa: CASSGLASYNEQFF; CDR3nt: TGCGCCAGCAGCGGACTAGCCTCCTACAATGAGCAGTTCTTC
v_gene: TRBV14; j_gene: TRBJ1-1; abundance: few; d_gene: TRBD1; CDR3aa: CASSPGLQGAKGNTEAFF; CDR3nt: TGTGCCAGCAGCCCCGGCTTACAGGGGGCTAAGGGGAACACTGAAGCTTTCTTT
v_gene: TRBV5-1; j_gene: TRBJ1-4; abundance: .; d_gene: .; CDR3aa: CASSLVGSGANEKLFF; CDR3nt: TGCGCCAGCAGCTTGGTAGGGAGTGGGGCTAATGAAAAACTGTTTTTT
v_gene: TRBV11-2; j_gene: TRBJ2-1; abundance: few; d_gene: TRBD2; CDR3aa: CASQPSGGYYNEQFF; CDR3nt: TGTGCCAGCCAGCCTAGCGGGGGGTACTACAATGAGCAGTTCTTC
v_gene: TRBV5-1; j_gene: TRBJ1-2; abundance: .; d_gene: TRBD1; CDR3aa: CASSAWFRDRGNYGYTF; CDR3nt: TGCGCCAGCAGCGCTTGGTTCCGGGACAGGGGGAACTATGGCTACACCTTC
v_gene: TRBV5-1; j_gene: TRBJ1-4; abundance: .; d_gene: .; CDR3aa: CASSLASTTTNEKLFF; CDR3nt: TGCGCCAGCAGCTTGGCCTCAACAACAACTAATGAAAAACTGTTTTTT
v_gene: TRBV14; j_gene: TRBJ2-5; abundance: .; d_gene: .; CDR3aa: CASSQDALGETQYF; CDR3nt: TGTGCCAGCAGCCAAGATGCCCTCGGTGAGACCCAGTACTTC
v_gene: TRBV9; j_gene: TRBJ2-3; abundance: .; d_gene: .; CDR3aa: CASSQTLGSTDTQYF; CDR3nt: TGTGCCAGCAGTCAAACATTAGGGTCCACAGATACGCAGTATTTT
v_gene: TRBV7-9; j_gene: TRBJ1-1; abundance: .; d_gene: .; CDR3aa: CASSLASGTGEAFF; CDR3nt: TGTGCCAGCAGCTTAGCCTCCGGGACGGGTGAAGCTTTCTTT
v_gene: TRBV19; j_gene: TRBJ2-6; abundance: few; d_gene: TRBD1; CDR3aa: CASSRPGQGHSGANVLTF; CDR3nt: TGTGCCAGTAGTCGACCGGGACAGGGACACTCTGGGGCCAACGTCCTGACTTTC
v_gene: TRBV5-4; j_gene: TRBJ2-1; abundance: .; d_gene: TRBD2; CDR3aa: CASSPRTSGGSYNEQFF; CDR3nt: TGTGCCAGCAGCCCCCGGACTAGCGGGGGGTCCTACAATGAGCAGTTCTTC
v_gene: TRBV5-5; j_gene: TRBJ2-5; abundance: .; d_gene: .; CDR3aa: CASSLGSVETQYF; CDR3nt: TGTGCCAGCAGCCTCGGATCTGTCGAGACCCAGTACTTC
v_gene: TRBV6-5; j_gene: TRBJ1-1; abundance: .; d_gene: .; CDR3aa: CASRTTANTEAFF; CDR3nt: TGTGCCAGCAGGACTACAGCGAACACTGAAGCTTTCTTT
v_gene: TRBV5-1; j_gene: TRBJ2-4; abundance: .; d_gene: .; CDR3aa: CASSRIGQELAKNIQYF; CDR3nt: TGCGCCAGCAGCAGGATCGGGCAGGAATTAGCCAAAAACATTCAGTACTTC
v_gene: TRBV18; j_gene: TRBJ2-7; abundance: .; d_gene: .; CDR3aa: CASSQGDGYYEQYF; CDR3nt: TGTGCCAGCTCACAAGGGGACGGGTACTACGAGCAGTACTTC
v_gene: TRBV5-1; j_gene: TRBJ2-3; abundance: .; d_gene: .; CDR3aa: CASSGVSEDGTDTQYF; CDR3nt: TGCGCCAGCAGCGGGGTCAGCGAGGACGGCACAGATACGCAGTATTTT
v_gene: TRBV19; j_gene: TRBJ2-2; abundance: few; d_gene: .; CDR3aa: CASSFRDTNTGELFF; CDR3nt: TGTGCCAGTAGTTTCAGGGATACGAACACCGGGGAGCTGTTTTTT
v_gene: TRBV27; j_gene: TRBJ1-5; abundance: .; d_gene: .; CDR3aa: CASKEFLVSNQPQHF; CDR3nt: TGTGCCAGCAAAGAGTTCCTGGTTAGCAATCAGCCCCAGCATTTT
v_gene: TRBV6-5; j_gene: TRBJ2-7; abundance: .; d_gene: TRBD1; CDR3aa: CASSLAGTGRYEQYF; CDR3nt: TGTGCCAGCAGCCTAGCCGGGACAGGACGCTACGAGCAGTACTTC
v_gene: TRBV7-9; j_gene: TRBJ2-3; abundance: .; d_gene: .; CDR3aa: CASSLGVDSTDTQYF; CDR3nt: TGTGCCAGCAGCTTAGGGGTGGACAGCACAGATACGCAGTATTTT
v_gene: TRBV2; j_gene: TRBJ2-1; abundance: .; d_gene: TRBD2; CDR3aa: CAGGGPQGPYNEQFF; CDR3nt: TGTGCCGGGGGGGGACCACAAGGGCCCTACAATGAGCAGTTCTTC
v_gene: TRBV18; j_gene: TRBJ2-7; abundance: .; d_gene: .; CDR3aa: CASSPLTRPPLYEQYF; CDR3nt: TGTGCCAGCTCACCTCTTACGAGGCCTCCTCTCTACGAGCAGTACTTC
v_gene: TRBV7-9; j_gene: TRBJ1-5; abundance: .; d_gene: TRBD1; CDR3aa: CASSLGGQGDNQPQHF; CDR3nt: TGTGCCAGCAGCTTAGGGGGACAGGGGGATAATCAGCCCCAGCATTTT
v_gene: TRBV30; j_gene: TRBJ2-7; abundance: .; d_gene: .; CDR3aa: CAWSRQGGQYF; CDR3nt: TGTGCCTGGAGTCGACAGGGAGGGCAGTACTTC
v_gene: TRBV5-6; j_gene: TRBJ2-1; abundance: .; d_gene: .; CDR3aa: CASSLDSNEQFF; CDR3nt: TGTGCCAGCAGCTTGGACAGCAATGAGCAGTTCTTC
v_gene: TRBV29-1; j_gene: TRBJ2-7; abundance: .; d_gene: .; CDR3aa: CSVVTPWPYEQYF; CDR3nt: TGCAGCGTTGTTACTCCCTGGCCCTACGAGCAGTACTTC
v_gene: TRBV29-1; j_gene: TRBJ1-3; abundance: .; d_gene: TRBD1; CDR3aa: CSAGQGSGNTIYF; CDR3nt: TGCAGCGCCGGACAGGGCTCTGGAAACACCATATATTTT
v_gene: TRBV5-1; j_gene: TRBJ2-7; abundance: .; d_gene: TRBD2; CDR3aa: CASSSRPGGSEQYF; CDR3nt: TGCGCCAGCAGCTCGCGACCCGGGGGGAGCGAGCAGTACTTC
v_gene: TRBV6-5; j_gene: TRBJ1-2; abundance: few; d_gene: .; CDR3aa: CASRGRNYGYTF; CDR3nt: TGTGCCAGCAGGGGGCGGAACTATGGCTACACCTTC
v_gene: TRBV29-1; j_gene: TRBJ1-2; abundance: .; d_gene: TRBD1; CDR3aa: CSVGQDSLNYGYTF; CDR3nt: TGCAGCGTCGGACAGGATTCTTTGAACTATGGCTACACCTTC